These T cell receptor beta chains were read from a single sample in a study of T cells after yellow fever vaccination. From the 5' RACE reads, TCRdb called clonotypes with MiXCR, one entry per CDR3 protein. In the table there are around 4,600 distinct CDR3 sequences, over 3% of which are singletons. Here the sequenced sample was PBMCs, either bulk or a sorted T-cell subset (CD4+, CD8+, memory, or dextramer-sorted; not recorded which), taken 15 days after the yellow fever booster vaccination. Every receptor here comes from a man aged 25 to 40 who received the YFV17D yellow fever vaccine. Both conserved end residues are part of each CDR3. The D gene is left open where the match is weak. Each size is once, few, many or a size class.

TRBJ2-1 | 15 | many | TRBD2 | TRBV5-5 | TGTGCCAGCAGCTTGTCCAGCGGGACGTACAATGAGCAGTTCTTC | CASSLSSGTYNEQFF
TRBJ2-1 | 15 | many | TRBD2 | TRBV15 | TGTGCCACCTCAATAGCGGGAGATCCCTACAATGAGCAGTTCTTC | CATSIAGDPYNEQFF
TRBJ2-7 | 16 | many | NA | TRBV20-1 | TGCTGTGCTAGAGATCTTGGCGGCTCCTCCTCCTACGAGCAGTACTTC | CCARDLGGSSSYEQYF
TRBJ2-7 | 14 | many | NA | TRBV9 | TGTGCCAGCAGCGTAGACTCTAGCTCCTACGAGCAGTACTTC | CASSVDSSSYEQYF
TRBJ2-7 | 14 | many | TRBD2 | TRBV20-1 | TGCAGTGCTAGAGGGACTAGCGGGGGATACGAGCAGTACTTC | CSARGTSGGYEQYF
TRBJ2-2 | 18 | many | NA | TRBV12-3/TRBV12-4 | TGTGCCAGCAGTTTCAAGGGTGGGGGCGCGGGGAACACCGGGGAGCTGTTTTTT | CASSFKGGGAGNTGELFF
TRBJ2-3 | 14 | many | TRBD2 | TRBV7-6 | TGTGCCAGCAGCCTCGGACTAGGCACAGATACGCAGTATTTT | CASSLGLGTDTQYF
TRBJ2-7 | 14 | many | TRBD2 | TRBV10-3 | TGTGCCACCGCCCCCGGACTAGCGGGAGTTGAGCAGTACTTC | CATAPGLAGVEQYF
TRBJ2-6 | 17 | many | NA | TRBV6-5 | TGTGCCAGCAGTTACGCGGGACGGGTTGGAGGGGCCAACGTCCTGACTTTC | CASSYAGRVGGANVLTF
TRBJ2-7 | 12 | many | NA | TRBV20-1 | TGCAGTGCTAGAGCCCGCTCCGCCGAGCAGTACTTC | CSARARSAEQYF